This T cell receptor (beta chain) was retrieved from a study of blood T cell repertoires in COVID-19 (dated by TCRdb to about 2020). About the study as a whole: The collaborator samples originated in the United States, Italy and Spain and spanned the acute and convalescent phases of COVID-19. The dataset comprised deeply sampled blood TCRbeta repertoires from subjects exposed to, actively infected with, or recovered from COVID-19. Where available, HLA class I and class II types were taken from metadata supplied by the sample provider and were not determined by assay-based typing. The repertoires were released in a freely available public database meant as a resource for research on the immune response to SARS-CoV-2. The material from the prospective study consisted of cDNA or gDNA derived from T cells, B-cell-depleted T cells, or PBMCs. Samples were obtained from the ongoing ImmuneRACE study (first 160 participants) and from over a thousand subjects provided by 6 global collaborators. The sample metadata nearly always contained a de-identified subject ID, COVID-19 status, age in years and sex. Study-wide conclusions, independent of this receptor: The amount of clinical and demographic metadata varied by source and participant and was provided uncurated.

TCRbeta CDR3 regions were amplified from genomic DNA using the immunoSEQ Assay, a bias-controlled multiplex PCR. The study's processing was this. Nucleated cell counts per sample were estimated from amplification of reference gene primers within the assay. To quantify the absolute abundance of each unique TCRbeta CDR3 rearrangement, sequence reads were collapsed and filtered. Productive Simpson clonality was computed per sample as the square root of Simpson's diversity index over productive rearrangements. Drawn from immuneACCESS, this table holds only the in-frame rearrangements with V and J called that TCRdb kept. Clones are partly lost; checked studies trace under half to an unresolved V gene and leave the rest unexplained. The V and J calls and the clone size are those of that table, but D and trimming were determined from the DNA. This sample holds approximately 31,000 clones; 90% to 95% were observed only once. 9.5% to 15% of the sample comes from the top ten.

From a lookup of the germline V gene (reference sequence), CDR1 and CDR2 are SEHNR and FQNEAQ. Between the V and J ends, shortened by 5 bases and 5 bases respectively, the junction contains 18 bases. The CDR3 goes from the cysteine to the phenylalanine over 15 residues. Only the CDR3 portion is preserved as DNA: 45 bases, with reading frame beginning at the first base. Collaborating institutions collected whole blood in K2EDTA tubes following their own protocols. For TCRbeta analysis, collaborators shipped samples in one of three forms: frozen whole blood, isolated PBMCs, or DNA extracted from either of those sample types. A word on this clone: Its antigen remains undetermined. No base quality information exists; no much larger clone differs at one position.

The sequence derives from a human donor in a cohort sampled during active COVID-19. The rearrangement combines TRBV7-9 with TRBJ1-2, with an unclear D gene assignment. Sequencing was carried out using peripheral blood. The DNA reads TGTGCCAGCAGCCCAGCGCTAGGATTCCATTATGGCTACACCTTC. This encodes CASSPALGFHYGYTF.